This entry features one T cell receptor (beta chain) sequence. Its antigen is currently unknown. Extracted RNA was reverse transcribed into cDNA, the sequencing template. The table came from immunoSEQ multiplex PCR; TCRdb's copy has only in-frame clones and leaves some out. The repertoire holds over 250,000 clones, with approximately 60% as singletons. The data stem from a study of CD8+ T cells in alopecia areata. Study results and limitations: Affected scalp, especially in alopecia totalis/universalis, had a higher clonality than normal scalp did.

Trimming shortened V by 3 bases and J by 2 bases, and 9 bases separated the two germline ends. Germline V gene lookup returns CDR1 SGHDT and CDR2 YYEEEE. The CDR3 covers 13 residues. Stated treatment: oral pan-JAK inhibitor, 5-10 mg twice daily. The chain links TRBV5-6 to TRBJ2-7, with D tentatively TRBD1 (5 bases). The source of this sequence is a human donor with alopecia areata. This material consisted of CD4+ T cells sorted from blood, taken between weeks 51 and 52, from a patient treated with tofacitinib. CDR3 protein: CASSSDIPYEQYF. The CDR3 coding sequence is TGTGCCAGCAGCTCGGACATACCCTACGAGCAGTACTTC.